These T cell receptor beta chains were read from a single sample in a study of blood T cell repertoires in COVID-19. This table comes from immunoSEQ multiplex PCR, and its TCRdb copy is limited to in-frame clones, with some not included. The data contain more than 400,000 clones, roughly 85% of them singletons. Sequenced material: peripheral blood. These receptors came from a human donor in a cohort sampled during active COVID-19. The CDR3 runs from the conserved cysteine through the conserved F or W. Each record gives: J gene, V gene, D gene, clone size, CDR3 DNA, CDR3 protein. D genes are given only for firm matches. Part of the rows lack a size; the others show once, few, many or a class for expanded clones.

TRBJ2-1,TRBV9,TRBD2,many,TGTGCCAGCAGCTTCCGACTAGCGGGAAGGTACAATGAGCAGTTCTTC,CASSFRLAGRYNEQFF
TRBJ1-3,TRBV5-4,TRBD1,few,TGTGCCAGCCAACGGGACAGAGGAAACACCATATATTTT,CASQRDRGNTIYF
TRBJ2-2,TRBV6-6,TRBD1,NA,TGTGCCAGCAGACCCACAGGGGGCTCGGGCGGGGAGCTGTTTTTT,CASRPTGGSGGELFF
TRBJ2-5,TRBV12-5,NA,NA,TGTGCTAGTGGTTTGAAAACAGGGGAGACCCAGTACTTC,CASGLKTGETQYF
TRBJ1-5,TRBV7-8,NA,few,TGTGCCAGCAGCTCCCGACAGCTCGGCAGCAATCAGCCCCAGCATTTT,CASSSRQLGSNQPQHF
TRBJ1-5,TRBV19,NA,NA,TGTGCCAGTAGTCTCGAGGACAGCACCCAGCCCCAGCATTTT,CASSLEDSTQPQHF
TRBJ2-5,TRBV3-1/TRBV3-2,NA,NA,TGTGCCAGCAGCCACGCGGGACAGCCCCAAGAGACCCAGTACTTC,CASSHAGQPQETQYF
TRBJ2-1,TRBV30,TRBD2,NA,TGTGCCTGGAGTGTAGCGGGAGGGCGTTTAAATGAGCAGTTCTTC,CAWSVAGGRLNEQFF
TRBJ2-7,TRBV5-1,TRBD1,NA,TGCGCCAGGGACAGGACGTCCTACGAGCAGTACTTC,CARDRTSYEQYF
TRBJ2-7,TRBV28,NA,NA,TGTGCCAGCAGTTTTAAGGGAGGCTCCTACGAGCAGTACTTC,CASSFKGGSYEQYF
TRBJ1-4,TRBV28,NA,NA,TGTGCCAGCAGAATTAAAGCGGAAAAACTGTTTTTT,CASRIKAEKLFF
TRBJ2-7,TRBV7-9,NA,NA,TGTGCCAGCAGCTTTCTATCGGGCTACGAGCAGTACTTC,CASSFLSGYEQYF
TRBJ2-1,TRBV28,TRBD2,NA,TGTGCCAGCATCCCGATTAGCGGGAGAATCGGTGAGCAGTTCTTC,CASIPISGRIGEQFF
TRBJ2-1,TRBV19,TRBD2,NA,TGTGCCAGTAGTTCGAATCTTATAGCGGGAGCAGCTTCAACAAACAATGAGCAGTTCTTC,CASSSNLIAGAASTNNEQFF
TRBJ1-1,TRBV28,NA,NA,TGTGCCAGCAGTTTAGGGGGCGCAGGGAACACTGAAGCTTTCTTT,CASSLGGAGNTEAFF
TRBJ1-2,TRBV7-9,NA,NA,TGTGCCAGCAGCTTAGACACCTATGGCTACACCTTC,CASSLDTYGYTF
TRBJ2-1,TRBV2,TRBD2,once,TGTGCCAGCAGTATACTAGCGGGAGGCCGAAATGAGCAGTTCTTC,CASSILAGGRNEQFF
TRBJ2-7,TRBV24-1,NA,NA,TGTGCCACCAGTGGAAGTCCGAGCTACGAGCAGTACTTC,CATSGSPSYEQYF
TRBJ2-1,TRBV19,NA,few,TGTGCCAGTAGCCAAACGCCCTTAGCTAGTGAGCAGTTCTTC,CASSQTPLASEQFF
TRBJ1-2,TRBV2,TRBD1,NA,TGTGCCAGCACCGAAAGATTACAGGGGATCTATGGCTACACCTTC,CASTERLQGIYGYTF
TRBJ1-1,TRBV21-1,NA,NA,TGTGCCGGAATCCGACAGGGAGAAGCTTTCTTT,CAGIRQGEAFF
TRBJ2-1,TRBV7-2,TRBD2,NA,TGTGCCAGCAGCTTTACTAGCGGTCTGAATGAGCAGTTCTTC,CASSFTSGLNEQFF
TRBJ2-1,TRBV4-3,NA,few,TGCGCCAGCAGCCAAGATCTCAGGGATGAGCAGTTCTTC,CASSQDLRDEQFF
TRBJ1-2,TRBV25-1,NA,NA,TGTGCCAGCAGTGAACTAGGCGGACAGAACATCTATGGCTACACCTTC,CASSELGGQNIYGYTF
TRBJ2-1,TRBV28,NA,NA,TGTGCCAGCAGTTCCCTCCCCAATGAGCAGTTCTTC,CASSSLPNEQFF
TRBJ1-2,TRBV28,TRBD1,few,TGTGCCAGCACCGTGGACAGGGGAGGTGGCTACACCTTC,CASTVDRGGGYTF